The 18 T cell receptor beta chains listed next were all sequenced from one sample in a study of T cell responses to AZD1222 COVID-19 vaccine. Produced via immunoSEQ multiplex PCR; TCRdb's table is partial and in-frame only. This sample has about 150,000 clones; less than 95% occur once, and the top ten carry over 1.5%. The input for sequencing was peripheral blood, taken on day 0 of AZD1222 vaccination. Source of these receptors: an adult in good health.

This chain uses TRBV28 with TRBJ2-7; 8 bases agree with TRBD1. With V trimmed by 5 bases and J by 4 bases, 10 bases remained unmatched. Looked up from germline, CDR1 is MDHEN and CDR2 is SYDVKM. The CDR3 has 15 amino acids. CDR3 sequence reads: CASSRTGKVFYEQYF. DNA for the CDR3: TGTGCCAGCAGTCGGACAGGGAAGGTTTTTTACGAGCAGTACTTC.

The chain recombines TRBV28 with TRBJ2-2; the D is unclear. Trimming left V 10 bases short and J 1 base short, with 16 bases between. Per the germline V gene, CDR1 is MDHEN and CDR2 is SYDVKM. The CDR3 is 15 amino acids. The CDR3, as DNA: TGTGCCACCACGGGTGGCAGGAAGAACACCGGGGAGCTGTTTTTT. Translation: CATTGGRKNTGELFF.

The chain uses TRBV4-1 and TRBJ2-7, with TRBD1 matching 10 bases. The CDR3 runs to 17 residues. With 0 bases clipped from V and 2 bases from J, the junction kept 7 bases outside the gene matches. In germline, CDR1 is MGHRA, CDR2 YSYEKL. This chain's CDR3 is CASSQDSPGQGTYEQYF. The CDR3 DNA sequence: TGCGCCAGCAGCCAAGATAGTCCGGGACAGGGGACCTACGAGCAGTACTTC.

V gene TRBV28 combines with J gene TRBJ1-5; a weak D match, TRBD1 (6 bases). The CDR3 spans 16 residues. Per the germline V gene, CDR1 is MDHEN and CDR2 is SYDVKM. V was pared by 7 bases and J by 2 bases, with 18 bases between. CDR3 sequence (DNA): TGTGCCAGCATCCTCAATGGGGGGCTCGGCAATCAGCCCCAGCATTTT. This encodes CASILNGGLGNQPQHF.

The rearrangement links TRBV28 to TRBJ2-7; TRBD2 matches 7 bases. Losses at the gene ends were 7 bases for V and 5 bases for J; bases not matched to a gene: 14. Germline values: CDR1 MDHEN, CDR2 SYDVKM. CDR3 length equals 15 residues. The CDR3 protein is CASNFRVGGSHEQYF. The CDR3 DNA sequence: TGTGCCAGCAATTTCCGTGTGGGGGGGTCTCACGAGCAGTACTTC. Complete variable domain (other parts from reference TRBV28 and TRBJ2-7): DVKVTQSSRYLVKRTGEKVFLECVQDMDHENMFWYRQDPGLGLRLIYFSYDVKMKEKGDIPEGYSVSREKKERFSLILESASTNQTSMYLCASNFRVGGSHEQYFGPGTRLTVT.

V gene TRBV27 combines with J gene TRBJ1-5; D gene uncertain. Germline CDR1 and CDR2: MNHEY and SMNVEV (reference sequence). V lost 4 bases and J lost 6, with 10 bases in between. The CDR3 is 13 residues long. CDR3 residues: CASSSRDGQPQHF. The CDR3 DNA follows: TGTGCCAGCAGTTCAAGGGATGGTCAGCCCCAGCATTTT.

V is TRBV25-1 and J is TRBJ2-2, with TRBD1 identical over 11 bases. This CDR3 comprises 15 residues. Germline trimming cut 10 bases from V and 3 bases from J; bases unmatched to any gene: 7. Per the germline V gene, CDR1 is MGHDK and CDR2 is SYGVNS. The CDR3 DNA follows: TGTGCCACAGCACCGGGACAGGGGGACACCGGGGAGCTGTTTTTT. Its protein product is CATAPGQGDTGELFF.

The chain employs TRBV7-6 and TRBJ2-3, with TRBD2 matching over 7 bases. The CDR3 is made up of 17 amino acids. The germline CDR1 and CDR2 sequences are SGHVS and FNYEAQ. The V and J ends lost 0 bases and 0 bases, in that order; junction bases with no gene match: 6. The CDR3 protein is CASSLARGSGSTDTQYF. DNA for the CDR3: TGTGCCAGCAGCTTAGCGCGAGGTAGCGGGAGCACAGATACGCAGTATTTT.

The chain carries TRBV27 and TRBJ2-2; D is perhaps TRBD2 (6 bases). CDR3 length: 13 amino acids. Germline CDR1 MNHEY, CDR2 SMNVEV (reference sequence). V was pared by 8 bases and J by 1 base, with 8 bases between. The CDR3 bases are TGTGCCAGCGGGGAGGAGAACACCGGGGAGCTGTTTTTT. Its protein is CASGEENTGELFF.

This chain joins TRBV6-4 and TRBJ2-6; D is possibly TRBD1 (6 bases). Trimming pared 0 bases from V and 4 bases from J, leaving 13 bases between. Germline CDR1 is MRHNA and CDR2 is SNTAGT. The CDR3 loop spans 17 amino acids. This CDR3 is CASSDSGAGQGANVLTF. DNA for the CDR3: TGTGCCAGCAGTGACTCGGGGGCAGGGCAAGGGGCCAACGTCCTGACTTTC.

The chain is built from TRBV28 and TRBJ2-4; D might be TRBD1 (5 bases). The CDR3 totals 14 residues. The V end was cut by 7 bases, the J end by 3 bases, with 13 bases between. Germline V CDR1 and CDR2: MDHEN, SYDVKM. DNA for the CDR3: TGTGCCAGCACAGGGATTTTTGGCAAAAACATTCAGTACTTC. This encodes CASTGIFGKNIQYF. The full variable domain, rest sourced from reference TRBV28 and TRBJ2-4, is DVKVTQSSRYLVKRTGEKVFLECVQDMDHENMFWYRQDPGLGLRLIYFSYDVKMKEKGDIPEGYSVSREKKERFSLILESASTNQTSMYLCASTGIFGKNIQYFGAGTRLSVL.

J is TRBJ2-7 and V is TRBV2; tentatively, D is TRBD2 (5 bases). Germline-derived CDR1 and CDR2 are SNHLY and FYNNEI. This CDR3 is built from 12 residues. The V end was cut by 10 bases, the J end by 7 bases, with 17 bases between. The CDR3, as DNA: TGTGCCACCCGGGGAGTCCCCGTTGAGCAGTACTTC. Protein sequence: CATRGVPVEQYF.

Only one count was recorded for this clone. V gene TRBV18 combines with J gene TRBJ1-2; D gene uncertain. The germline V gene has CDR1 KGHSH and CDR2 LQKENI. Trimming took 2 bases from V and 9 from J, leaving 16 bases between them. CDR3 length: 14 amino acids. As DNA, the CDR3 is TGTGCCAGCTCACCATATAATGAGTGGGATAGCTACACCTTC. It specifies CASSPYNEWDSYTF.

The J gene is TRBJ2-2, the V gene TRBV13, with 8 nucleotides matching TRBD1. This CDR3 has 17 amino acids. With V trimmed by 5 bases and J by 4 bases, 12 bases remained unmatched. Looked up from germline, CDR1 is PRHDT and CDR2 is FYEKMQ (reference sequence). As DNA, the CDR3 is TGTGCCAGCAGCGCGAGGACAGGGAACAGGTTCACCGGGGAGCTGTTTTTT. This sequence encodes CASSARTGNRFTGELFF.

The chain couples TRBV18 to TRBJ2-7; TRBD1 or TRBD2 may be the D gene (5 bases each). V was cut by 3 bases and J by 1 base, with 10 bases left in between. The CDR3 consists of 14 residues. The germline gives CDR1 KGHSH, CDR2 LQKENI. This CDR3 reads CASSPFGGSYEQYF. The CDR3 DNA is TGTGCCAGCTCACCGTTTGGGGGTTCCTACGAGCAGTACTTC. Together with reference TRBV18 and TRBJ2-7, the CDR3 gives the full variable domain: NAGVMQNPRHLVRRRGQEARLRCSPMKGHSHVYWYRQLPEEGLKFMVYLQKENIIDESGMPKERFSAEFPKEGPSILRIQQVVRGDSAAYFCASSPFGGSYEQYFGPGTRLTVT.

The chain couples TRBV19 to TRBJ1-5; D not certain. The ends were cut back, 7 bases at V and 2 bases at J, with 12 bases in the middle. The CDR3 extends over 14 amino acids. Germline V gives CDR1 LNHDA, CDR2 SQIVND (reference sequence). The CDR3 DNA reads as TGTGCCAGTAAGCGGGGAAGAGGCAATCAGCCCCAGCATTTT. Translated, it gives CASKRGRGNQPQHF.

This rearrangement joins TRBV6-5 to TRBJ2-1; 8 nucleotides agree with TRBD2. Germline values: CDR1 MNHEY, CDR2 SVGAGI. J gave up 7 bases and V 0 bases, and 5 bases lay outside the gene matches. The CDR3 has 15 amino acids. CDR3 coding DNA: TGTGCCAGCAGTTACTCTGGACTAGCTATTAATGAGCAGTTCTTC. Its translation: CASSYSGLAINEQFF.

V is TRBV6-2 or TRBV6-3 and J is TRBJ2-3, with TRBD2 matching over 11 bases. The CDR3 loop spans 16 amino acids. CDR1 is MNHEY, CDR2 SVGEGT, per germline. With V trimmed by 6 bases and J by 3 bases, 8 bases remained unmatched. The CDR3 sequence: CASSPTSGSRTDTQYF. Here the CDR3 DNA reads TGTGCCAGCAGCCCAACTAGCGGGAGCCGTACAGATACGCAGTATTTT.